This is a list of T cell receptor beta chains from one sample in a study of control samples from healthy donors and cancer patients. The assay was immunoSEQ multiplex PCR, and TCRdb's table has in-frame clones only and misses some. The sample lists around 93,000 clones, roughly 88% occurring once. Material for sequencing was blood. The receptors were gathered from a man younger than 45 in good health. The CDR3 runs from the conserved cysteine through the conserved F or W. Each record gives: D gene, J gene, V gene, CDR3 protein. The D gene is left open where the match is weak.

D: TRBD1; J: TRBJ1-1; V: TRBV28; CDR3: CASSQGAGANTEAFF
D: .; J: TRBJ2-7; V: TRBV15; CDR3: CATSSRRTNYEQYF
D: TRBD2; J: TRBJ2-3; V: TRBV3-1/TRBV3-2; CDR3: CAGSLGLSTDTQYF
D: .; J: TRBJ2-7; V: TRBV7-9; CDR3: CASSSGTYSYEQYF
D: .; J: TRBJ1-6; V: TRBV7-3; CDR3: CASSLTARANHNSPLHF
D: .; J: TRBJ1-3; V: TRBV2; CDR3: CASSVRATFRDTIYF
D: TRBD1; J: TRBJ1-4; V: TRBV7-2; CDR3: CASSTGTGWGEKLFF
D: .; J: TRBJ1-5; V: TRBV6-5; CDR3: CASSYVQGQPQHF
D: .; J: TRBJ2-7; V: TRBV18; CDR3: CASSPLLTGSHSAYEQYF
D: .; J: TRBJ2-5; V: TRBV9; CDR3: CASSARGRTAPNQETQYF
D: .; J: TRBJ1-6; V: TRBV19; CDR3: CASSPGTYNSPLHF
D: TRBD1; J: TRBJ2-7; V: TRBV10-3; CDR3: CAISEGQGDEQYF
D: .; J: TRBJ2-1; V: TRBV5-4; CDR3: CASTAYNEQFF
D: TRBD2; J: TRBJ2-1; V: TRBV5-5; CDR3: CASSLLAALSYNEQFF
D: .; J: TRBJ2-2; V: TRBV3-1/TRBV3-2; CDR3: CASEGTRGAGELFF
D: TRBD1; J: TRBJ1-2; V: TRBV6-2/TRBV6-3; CDR3: CASSSGQGDGYTF
D: TRBD1; J: TRBJ1-1; V: TRBV9; CDR3: CASSVLTGDTEAFF
D: TRBD2; J: TRBJ2-7; V: TRBV12-3/TRBV12-4; CDR3: CASSFRGRPEQYF
D: .; J: TRBJ1-2; V: TRBV25-1; CDR3: CATLAYGYTF
D: .; J: TRBJ1-3; V: TRBV2; CDR3: CASRTLGNTIYF
D: TRBD1; J: TRBJ1-5; V: TRBV27; CDR3: CASSFGTDQPQHF
D: TRBD1; J: TRBJ2-2; V: TRBV4-1; CDR3: CASSQGQGAPGELFF
D: TRBD1; J: TRBJ2-1; V: TRBV18; CDR3: CASFTGQGGSYNEQFF
D: .; J: TRBJ2-3; V: TRBV24-1; CDR3: CATSGRGEGTDTQYF
D: .; J: TRBJ2-7; V: TRBV30; CDR3: CAYLLIGTETYEQYF
D: TRBD2; J: TRBJ2-3; V: TRBV24-1; CDR3: CATSDWEAGGVTDTQYF
D: TRBD2; J: TRBJ2-1; V: TRBV11-2; CDR3: CASSLSVSGGNNEQFF
D: .; J: TRBJ2-7; V: TRBV12-3/TRBV12-4; CDR3: CASSLGGNEQYF
D: .; J: TRBJ2-4; V: TRBV27; CDR3: CASSSRQGLNIQYF
D: TRBD1; J: TRBJ1-4; V: TRBV5-4; CDR3: CASSLRGGVEKLFF
D: .; J: TRBJ1-2; V: TRBV28; CDR3: CASSLVFSGVRGYTF
D: .; J: TRBJ1-3; V: TRBV27; CDR3: CASGPALAPGNTIYF
D: .; J: TRBJ1-5; V: TRBV5-1; CDR3: CASSLGLGGPQHF
D: .; J: TRBJ1-2; V: TRBV3-1/TRBV3-2; CDR3: CASSQDQGLYGYTF
D: .; J: TRBJ2-7; V: TRBV5-5; CDR3: CASSLSSSVYEQYF
D: TRBD2; J: TRBJ2-1; V: TRBV7-3; CDR3: CASSLSSGSYNEQFF
D: .; J: TRBJ2-7; V: TRBV6-5; CDR3: CASTPSGSGWEQYF
D: TRBD2; J: TRBJ2-1; V: TRBV28; CDR3: CASALAVNEQFF
D: .; J: TRBJ2-3; V: TRBV13; CDR3: CASSLSRVTDTQYF
D: TRBD1; J: TRBJ1-1; V: TRBV7-9; CDR3: CASSLGTGMNTEAFF
D: TRBD2; J: TRBJ2-5; V: TRBV27; CDR3: CASSSIAGGRETQYF
D: .; J: TRBJ1-2; V: TRBV14; CDR3: CASSQVAGTNYGYTF
D: .; J: TRBJ2-1; V: TRBV6-6; CDR3: CASSYSSERYNEQFF
D: TRBD1; J: TRBJ1-1; V: TRBV27; CDR3: CASSLSTGVNTEAFF
D: TRBD1; J: TRBJ2-7; V: TRBV12-3/TRBV12-4; CDR3: CASSRQGPYEQYF
D: .; J: TRBJ2-7; V: TRBV12-3/TRBV12-4; CDR3: CASSSYYEQYF
D: .; J: TRBJ1-2; V: TRBV27; CDR3: CASSLTDGSGYGYTF
D: .; J: TRBJ2-1; V: TRBV28; CDR3: CASSPLGGGGRGEQFF
D: .; J: TRBJ2-3; V: TRBV19; CDR3: CASTGGAETSTDTQYF
D: .; J: TRBJ2-5; V: TRBV5-4; CDR3: CASSPSGQETQYF
D: .; J: TRBJ2-7; V: TRBV10-3; CDR3: CAISESGGSYEQYF
D: TRBD1; J: TRBJ1-1; V: TRBV30; CDR3: CAWTITGGTEAFF
D: .; J: TRBJ2-1; V: TRBV6-5; CDR3: CASSSPGLGRNEQFF
D: TRBD1; J: TRBJ1-2; V: TRBV12-3/TRBV12-4; CDR3: CASSTGDYGYTF